This passage covers 13 T cell receptor beta chains from one sample sequenced in a study of blood T cell repertoires in COVID-19. Profiled with immunoSEQ multiplex PCR; TCRdb holds only in-frame clones, not every one. The repertoire consists of roughly 190,000 clones, with approximately 82% occurring once and the leading ten covering 2.9%. Sample: peripheral blood. The source of these receptors is a man aged 45-65 years with active or convalescent COVID-19.

V is TRBV28 and J is TRBJ2-3; TRBD2 matches 11 bases. Germline values: CDR1 MDHEN, CDR2 SYDVKM. V lost 5 bases, J lost 4 bases, and 5 bases stayed unmatched. This CDR3 spans 15 amino acids. The CDR3 nucleotides read TGTGCCAGCAGTCCGGGACTAGCGGATCCAGATACGCAGTATTTT. It translates to CASSPGLADPDTQYF.

This chain uses TRBV15 with TRBJ1-2, with 10 bases aligning to TRBD1. The length of the CDR3 is 19 residues. Germline-derived CDR1 and CDR2 are LNHNV and YYDKDF (reference sequence). V trimming: 2 bases; J trimming: 2 bases; junction bases outside the gene matches: 14. Here the CDR3 DNA reads TGTGCCACCAGCAGACGGATTGGGGGACAGGGGAGAAGCAACTATGGCTACACCTTC. This encodes CATSRRIGGQGRSNYGYTF.

This rearrangement joins TRBV7-9 to TRBJ2-4; D remains unclear. This CDR3 has 12 amino acids. Looked up from germline, CDR1 is SEHNR and CDR2 is FQNEAQ (reference sequence). Trimming took off 5 bases at V and 9 bases at J, with 11 bases between the two ends. CDR3 in DNA: TGTGCCAGCAGCCCCGGGTCTGCCATTCAGTACTTC. Residues: CASSPGSAIQYF.

This clone was counted between two and nine times. V usage is TRBV9 and J usage is TRBJ1-3, with D hard to call. Germline CDR1 is SGDLS and CDR2 is YYNGEE. The CDR3 covers 14 residues. Trimming left V 4 bases short and J 8 bases short, with 16 bases between. The CDR3 loop reads CASSPSPGGDTIYF. CDR3 DNA: TGTGCCAGCAGCCCGAGTCCTGGAGGCGACACCATATATTTT. The full variable domain, completed using reference TRBV9 and TRBJ1-3, is DSGVTQTPKHLITATGQRVTLRCSPRSGDLSVYWYQQSLDQGLQFLIQYYNGEERAKGNILERFSAQQFPDLHSELNLSSLELGDSALYFCASSPSPGGDTIYFGEGSWLTVV.

This sequence joins TRBV10-2 and TRBJ2-7; 11 bases are shared with TRBD2. The length of the CDR3 is 17 residues. Per germline, CDR1 WSHSY and CDR2 SAAADI. V gave up 6 bases and J gave up 3 bases; unmatched junction bases: 13. CDR3 coding DNA: TGCGCCAGCAGGGCGATTATACTAGCGGGGGCCTTCTACGAGCAGTACTTC. Translating it yields CASRAIILAGAFYEQYF.

The chain links TRBV2 to TRBJ2-2; 12 bases match TRBD2. V lost 6 bases, J lost 8 bases, and 7 bases stayed unmatched. In germline, CDR1 is SNHLY, CDR2 FYNNEI. The CDR3 runs to 15 residues. CDR3 residues: CASSGLAGPGGELFF. For the CDR3, the DNA is TGTGCCAGCAGCGGACTAGCGGGGCCCGGGGGGGAGCTGTTTTTT.

This clone was seen a handful of times. This chain links TRBV7-2 with TRBJ2-1, with D perhaps matching TRBD1 (6 bases). This CDR3 region has 15 residues. V was pared by 5 bases and J by 0 bases, with 11 bases between. CDR1 and CDR2 from the germline V gene are SGHTA and FQGNSA. The CDR3 nucleotides read TGTGCCAGCAGCCAACAGGGTAGCTCCTACAATGAGCAGTTCTTC. Amino acids: CASSQQGSSYNEQFF.

The V gene is TRBV14, the J gene TRBJ2-2; no firm D call. Germline V CDR1 and CDR2: SGHDN, FVKESK. The V gene lost 1 base and the J gene lost 7 bases, with 10 bases spanning the gap. This CDR3 has 14 residues. CDR3: CASSQAPSGGELFF. CDR3 in DNA: TGTGCCAGCAGCCAAGCGCCTTCGGGCGGGGAGCTGTTTTTT.

This sequence joins TRBV4-1 and TRBJ1-1; D may be TRBD1 (6 bases). The CDR3 contains 15 residues. V lost 0 bases and J lost 2, with 10 bases in between. The germline V gene encodes CDR1 MGHRA and CDR2 YSYEKL. The CDR3 DNA reads as TGCGCCAGCAGCCAAGAGATCAGGGGAAACACTGAAGCTTTCTTT. It is translated as CASSQEIRGNTEAFF.

The J gene is TRBJ1-2, the V gene TRBV28, with D unresolved. Trimming pared 6 bases from V and 10 bases from J, leaving 15 bases between. CDR3 length: 12 amino acids. Germline V gene lookup returns CDR1 MDHEN and CDR2 SYDVKM. The CDR3 region has the DNA TGTGCCAGCAGCCTTACCGGGAGTTACTACACCTTC. Protein product: CASSLTGSYYTF.

The rearrangement joins TRBV3-1 (or the pseudogene TRBV3-2) to TRBJ2-2; possibly TRBD1 for D (5 bases). Deletions cut 4 bases from V and 6 bases from J, with 9 bases between. CDR3 length: 13 amino acids. Looked up from germline, CDR1 is LGHDT and CDR2 is YNNKEL (reference sequence). CDR3 nucleotides: TGTGCCAGCAGCCTATGGGGCTCCGGGGAGCTGTTTTTT. Protein: CASSLWGSGELFF.

This sequence joins TRBV15 and TRBJ1-1; perhaps TRBD1 as D (6 bases). With 1 base removed from V and 5 bases from J, the gap between germline ends came to 11 bases. Germline loops: CDR1 LNHNV, CDR2 YYDKDF (reference sequence). This CDR3 is built from 14 residues. DNA of the CDR3: TGTGCCACCAGCAGAGGTACAGGGTGGACTGAAGCTTTCTTT. This sequence encodes CATSRGTGWTEAFF.

This chain joins TRBV20-1 and TRBJ1-1; no clear D. The CDR3 is made up of 13 amino acids. The germline V gene has CDR1 DFQATT and CDR2 SNEGSKA (reference sequence). The V gene lost 3 bases and the J gene lost 0 bases, with 8 bases spanning the gap. For the CDR3, the DNA is TGCAGTGCTAGTAGCCACTTGAACACTGAAGCTTTCTTT. It specifies CSASSHLNTEAFF.